The sequence of this T cell receptor beta chain was determined in a study of T cell responses to AZD1222 COVID-19 vaccine. General study points: After two AZD1222 doses, spike-specific TCR breadth and depth rose versus day 0. Clonal diversity was possibly underestimated, and white British individuals and females predominated among donors. Nearly half of the spike-specific TCRs reportedly recognize variant regions that carry no mutations. Among those given AZD1222, only five or six were seropositive at baseline.

Profiled with immunoSEQ multiplex PCR; TCRdb holds only in-frame clones, not every one. The sample lists roughly 110,000 clones; about 90% were seen once. The CDR3 is 12 amino acids. V lost 6 bases, J lost 7 bases, and 5 bases stayed unmatched. Germline CDR1 SEHNR, CDR2 FQNEAQ (reference sequence). With regard to this clone: Its specificity is not known.

The sequence came from an adult who received the AZD1222 COVID-19 vaccine. The chain links TRBV7-9 to TRBJ2-7; 8 bases line up with TRBD1. The sample was peripheral blood, taken 28 days after the second AZD1222 dose. The CDR3 nucleotides read TGTGCCAGCAGTTTGGACAGGGTGGAGCAGTACTTC. Its protein product is CASSLDRVEQYF.